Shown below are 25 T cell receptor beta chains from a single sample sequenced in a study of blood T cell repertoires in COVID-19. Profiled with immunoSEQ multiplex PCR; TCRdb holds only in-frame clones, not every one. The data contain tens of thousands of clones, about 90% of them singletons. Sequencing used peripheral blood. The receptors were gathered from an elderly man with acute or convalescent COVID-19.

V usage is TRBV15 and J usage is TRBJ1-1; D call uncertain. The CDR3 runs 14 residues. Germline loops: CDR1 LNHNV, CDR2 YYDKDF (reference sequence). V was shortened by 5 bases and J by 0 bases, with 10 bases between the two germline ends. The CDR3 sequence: CATSPGFMNTEAFF. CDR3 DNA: TGTGCCACCAGCCCCGGGTTCATGAACACTGAAGCTTTCTTT.

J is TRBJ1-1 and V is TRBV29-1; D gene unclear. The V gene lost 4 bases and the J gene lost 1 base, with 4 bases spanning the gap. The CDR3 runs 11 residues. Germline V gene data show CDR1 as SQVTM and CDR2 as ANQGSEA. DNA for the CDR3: TGCAGCGTTGGGAGGAACACTGAAGCTTTCTTT. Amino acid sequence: CSVGRNTEAFF.

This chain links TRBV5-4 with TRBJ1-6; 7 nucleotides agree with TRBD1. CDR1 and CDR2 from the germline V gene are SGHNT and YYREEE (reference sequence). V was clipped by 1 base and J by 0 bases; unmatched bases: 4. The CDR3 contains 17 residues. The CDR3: CASSLPRDSSYNSPLHF. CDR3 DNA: TGTGCCAGCAGCTTGCCCCGGGACAGCTCCTATAATTCACCCCTCCACTTT.

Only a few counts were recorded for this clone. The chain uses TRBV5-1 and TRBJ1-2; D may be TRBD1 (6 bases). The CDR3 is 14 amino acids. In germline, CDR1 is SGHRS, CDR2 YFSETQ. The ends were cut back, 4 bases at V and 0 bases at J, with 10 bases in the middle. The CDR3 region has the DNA TGCGCCAGCAGCATGGAGGGGGCTAACTATGGCTACACCTTC. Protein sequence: CASSMEGANYGYTF.

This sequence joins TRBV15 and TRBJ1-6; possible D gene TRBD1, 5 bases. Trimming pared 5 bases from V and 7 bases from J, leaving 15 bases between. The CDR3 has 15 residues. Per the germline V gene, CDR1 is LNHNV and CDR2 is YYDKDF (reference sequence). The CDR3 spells CATSSPGLRNSPLHF. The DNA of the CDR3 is TGTGCCACCAGCTCACCGGGACTGCGAAATTCACCCCTCCACTTT. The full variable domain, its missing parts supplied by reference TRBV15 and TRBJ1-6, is DAMVIQNPRYQVTQFGKPVTLSCSQTLNHNVMYWYQQKSSQAPKLLFHYYDKDFNNEADTPDNFQSRRPNTSFCFLDIRSPGLGDTAMYLCATSSPGLRNSPLHFGNGTRLTVT.

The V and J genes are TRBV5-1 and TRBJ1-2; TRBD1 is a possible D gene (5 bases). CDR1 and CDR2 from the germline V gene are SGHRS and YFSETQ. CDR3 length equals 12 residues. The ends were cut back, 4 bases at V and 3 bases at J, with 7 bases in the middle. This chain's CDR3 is CASSGHDYGYTF. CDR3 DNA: TGCGCCAGCAGCGGACACGACTATGGCTACACCTTC.

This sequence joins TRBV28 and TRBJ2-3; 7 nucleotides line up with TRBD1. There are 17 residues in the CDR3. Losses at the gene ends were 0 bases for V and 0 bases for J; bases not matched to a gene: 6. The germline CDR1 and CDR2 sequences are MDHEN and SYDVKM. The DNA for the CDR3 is TGTGCCAGCAGTTTATGGGGGACAGACACTAGCACAGATACGCAGTATTTT. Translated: CASSLWGTDTSTDTQYF.

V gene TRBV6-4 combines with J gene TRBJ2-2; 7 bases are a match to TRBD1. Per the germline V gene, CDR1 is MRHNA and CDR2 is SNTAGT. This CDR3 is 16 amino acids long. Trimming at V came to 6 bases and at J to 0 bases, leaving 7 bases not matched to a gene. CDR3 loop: CASSRAGGTNTGELFF. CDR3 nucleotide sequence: TGTGCCAGCAGCCGAGCAGGGGGAACGAACACCGGGGAGCTGTTTTTT.

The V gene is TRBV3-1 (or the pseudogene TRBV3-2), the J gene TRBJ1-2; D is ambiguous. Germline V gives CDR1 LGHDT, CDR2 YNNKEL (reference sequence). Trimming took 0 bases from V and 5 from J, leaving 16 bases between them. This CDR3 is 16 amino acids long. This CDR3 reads CASSQDRRAGLYGYTF. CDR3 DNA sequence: TGTGCCAGCAGCCAAGATAGACGGGCCGGACTGTATGGCTACACCTTC.

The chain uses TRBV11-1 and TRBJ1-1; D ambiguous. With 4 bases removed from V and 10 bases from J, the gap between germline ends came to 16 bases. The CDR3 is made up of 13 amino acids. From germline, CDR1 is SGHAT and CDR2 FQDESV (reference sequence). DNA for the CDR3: TGTGCCAGCAGCTCTCAAGGGAATGGAGGAGCTTTCTTT. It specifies CASSSQGNGGAFF.

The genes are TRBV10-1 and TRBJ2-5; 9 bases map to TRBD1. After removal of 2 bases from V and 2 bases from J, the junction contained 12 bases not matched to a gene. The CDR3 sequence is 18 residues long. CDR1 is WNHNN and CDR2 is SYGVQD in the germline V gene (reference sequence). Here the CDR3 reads CASSENPSSGTGQETQYF. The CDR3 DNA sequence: TGCGCCAGCAGTGAGAACCCCAGCTCAGGGACAGGGCAAGAGACCCAGTACTTC.

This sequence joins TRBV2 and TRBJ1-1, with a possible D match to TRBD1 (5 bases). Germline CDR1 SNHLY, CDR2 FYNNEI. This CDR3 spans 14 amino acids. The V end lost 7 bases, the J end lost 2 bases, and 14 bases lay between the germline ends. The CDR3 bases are TGTGCCAGCAACCCGGGGGACCTAAACACTGAAGCTTTCTTT. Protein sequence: CASNPGDLNTEAFF.

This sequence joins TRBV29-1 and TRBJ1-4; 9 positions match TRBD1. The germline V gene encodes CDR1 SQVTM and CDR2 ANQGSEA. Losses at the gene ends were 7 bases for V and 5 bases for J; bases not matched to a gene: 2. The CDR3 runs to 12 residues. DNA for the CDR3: TGCAGCGCGGACAGGGGAAATGAAAAACTGTTTTTT. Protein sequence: CSADRGNEKLFF.

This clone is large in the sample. CDR3 sequence (DNA): TGCGCCAGCACCCCTGACAGGGTCCCAGATACGCAGTATTTT. Its translation is CASTPDRVPDTQYF. The V call is TRBV5-1, the J call TRBJ2-3; 7 nucleotides line up with TRBD1. The germline CDR1 and CDR2 sequences are SGHRS and YFSETQ. This CDR3 is 14 amino acids long. J was trimmed by 4 bases and V by 6 bases; bases with no gene match: 8. The whole variable domain, filled in from reference TRBV5-1 and TRBJ2-3, reads KAGVTQTPRYLIKTRGQQVTLSCSPISGHRSVSWYQQTPGQGLQFLFEYFSETQRNKGNFPGRFSGRQFSNSRSEMNVSTLELGDSALYLCASTPDRVPDTQYFGPGTRLTVL.

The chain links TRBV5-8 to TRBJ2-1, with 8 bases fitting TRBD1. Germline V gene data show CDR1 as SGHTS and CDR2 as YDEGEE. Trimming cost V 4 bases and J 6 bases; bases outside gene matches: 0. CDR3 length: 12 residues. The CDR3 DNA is TGTGCCAGCAGCACAGGGGGCAATGAGCAGTTCTTC. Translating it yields CASSTGGNEQFF.

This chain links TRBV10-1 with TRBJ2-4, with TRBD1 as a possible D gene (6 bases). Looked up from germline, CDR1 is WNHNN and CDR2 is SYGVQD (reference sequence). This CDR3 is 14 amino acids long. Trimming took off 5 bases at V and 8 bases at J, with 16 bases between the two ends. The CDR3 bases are TGCGCCAGCAGTTCCCGACAGGATAGTGACATTCAGTACTTC. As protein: CASSSRQDSDIQYF.

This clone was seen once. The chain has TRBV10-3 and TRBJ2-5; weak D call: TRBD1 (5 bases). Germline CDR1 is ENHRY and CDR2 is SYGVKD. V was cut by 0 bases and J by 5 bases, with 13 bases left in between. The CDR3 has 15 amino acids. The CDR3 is CAISESVTRQETQYF. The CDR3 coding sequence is TGTGCCATCAGTGAGTCTGTGACCCGACAGGAGACCCAGTACTTC.

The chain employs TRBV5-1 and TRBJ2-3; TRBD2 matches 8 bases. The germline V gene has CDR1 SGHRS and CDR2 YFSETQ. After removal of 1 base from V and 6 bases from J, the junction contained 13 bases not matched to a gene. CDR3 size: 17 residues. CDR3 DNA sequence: TGCGCCAGCAGCTTGAGGCCTAGCGGGTCGACCAGGGATACGCAGTATTTT. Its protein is CASSLRPSGSTRDTQYF.

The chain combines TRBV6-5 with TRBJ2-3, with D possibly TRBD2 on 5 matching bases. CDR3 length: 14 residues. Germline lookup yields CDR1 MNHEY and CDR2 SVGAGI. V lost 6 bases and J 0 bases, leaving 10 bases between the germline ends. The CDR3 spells CASSLAASTDTQYF. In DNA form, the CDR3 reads TGTGCCAGCAGCCTAGCAGCTAGCACAGATACGCAGTATTTT.

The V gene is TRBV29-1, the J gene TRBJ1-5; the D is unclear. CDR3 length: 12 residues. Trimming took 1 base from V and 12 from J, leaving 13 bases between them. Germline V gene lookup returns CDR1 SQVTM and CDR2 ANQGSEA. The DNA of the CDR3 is TGCAGCGTTGAAGGGCGGAACCGTATCCAGCATTTT. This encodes CSVEGRNRIQHF. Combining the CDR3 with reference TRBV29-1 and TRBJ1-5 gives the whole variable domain SAVISQKPSRDICQRGTSLTIQCQVDSQVTMMFWYRQQPGQSLTLIATANQGSEATYESGFVIDKFPISRPNLTFSTLTVSNMSPEDSSIYLCSVEGRNRIQHFGDGTRLSIL.

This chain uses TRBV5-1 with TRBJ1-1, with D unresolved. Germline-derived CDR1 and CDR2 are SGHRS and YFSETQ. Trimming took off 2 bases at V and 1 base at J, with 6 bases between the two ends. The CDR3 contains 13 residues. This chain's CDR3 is CASSFTANTEAFF. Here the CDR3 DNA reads TGCGCCAGCAGCTTCACAGCGAACACTGAAGCTTTCTTT.

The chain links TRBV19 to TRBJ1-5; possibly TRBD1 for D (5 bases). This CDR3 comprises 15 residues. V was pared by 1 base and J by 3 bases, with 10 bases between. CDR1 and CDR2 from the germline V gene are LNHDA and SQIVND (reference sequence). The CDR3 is CASSIATRDNQPQHF. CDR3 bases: TGTGCCAGTAGTATAGCCACCAGGGACAATCAGCCCCAGCATTTT.

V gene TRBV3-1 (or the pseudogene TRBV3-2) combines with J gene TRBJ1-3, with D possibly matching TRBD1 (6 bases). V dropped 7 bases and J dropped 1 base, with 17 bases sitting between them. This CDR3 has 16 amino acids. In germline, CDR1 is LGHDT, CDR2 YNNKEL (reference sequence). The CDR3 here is CASNARGGRSGNTIYF. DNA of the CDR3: TGTGCCAGCAACGCCAGAGGGGGAAGGTCTGGAAACACCATATATTTT.

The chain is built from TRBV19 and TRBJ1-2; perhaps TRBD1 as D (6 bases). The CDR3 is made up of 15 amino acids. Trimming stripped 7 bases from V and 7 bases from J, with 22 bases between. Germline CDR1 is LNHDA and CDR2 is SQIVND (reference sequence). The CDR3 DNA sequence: TGTGCCAGTACCCTCCAGCGGACAGACCTGGGTGGCTACACCTTC. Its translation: CASTLQRTDLGGYTF.

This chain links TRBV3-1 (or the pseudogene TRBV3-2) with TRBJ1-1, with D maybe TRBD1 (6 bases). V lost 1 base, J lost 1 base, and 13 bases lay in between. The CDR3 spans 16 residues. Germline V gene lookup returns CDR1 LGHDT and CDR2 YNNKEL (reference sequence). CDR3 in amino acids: CASSQGQETGNTEAFF. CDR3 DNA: TGTGCCAGCAGCCAAGGCCAAGAGACAGGGAACACTGAAGCTTTCTTT.